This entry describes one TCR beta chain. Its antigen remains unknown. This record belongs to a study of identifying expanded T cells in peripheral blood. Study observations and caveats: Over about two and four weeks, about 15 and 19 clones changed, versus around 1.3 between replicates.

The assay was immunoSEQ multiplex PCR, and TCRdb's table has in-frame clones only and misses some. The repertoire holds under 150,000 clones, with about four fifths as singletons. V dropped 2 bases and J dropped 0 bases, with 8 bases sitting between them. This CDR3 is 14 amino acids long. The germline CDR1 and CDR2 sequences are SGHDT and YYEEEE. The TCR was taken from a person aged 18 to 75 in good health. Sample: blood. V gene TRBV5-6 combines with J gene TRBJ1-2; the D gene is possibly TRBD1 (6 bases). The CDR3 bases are TGTGCCAGCAGCTTACAGGGTCCTAACTATGGCTACACCTTC. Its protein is CASSLQGPNYGYTF.